These 27 T cell receptor beta chains came from one sample sequenced in a study of monozygotic twins with inflammatory bowel disease. Using the 5' RACE reads, TCRdb records one entry per CDR3 protein without DNA. This table holds approximately 400,000 distinct CDR3 sequences. The specimen sequenced was blood. These receptors were collected from a human donor with ulcerative colitis or Crohn's disease, or a healthy co-twin of an affected twin (not recorded which).

This chain links TRBV6-1 with TRBJ2-1; TCRdb calls TRBD1, which cannot be checked without DNA. The germline gives CDR1 MNHNS, CDR2 SASEGT. CDR3 length: 15 amino acids. The chain's CDR3 is CASSEGRGGIDEQFF.

The CDR3 sequence: CASSLEHTDTQYF. The gene calls are TRBV7-2 and TRBJ2-3. This CDR3 is built from 13 residues. Per germline, CDR1 SGHTA and CDR2 FQGNSA.

The CDR3 protein is CASSPGADSTNEKLFF. The V gene is TRBV5-1, the J gene TRBJ1-4; TCRdb indicates TRBD1, and absent DNA this call remains unverified. CDR3 length equals 16 residues. Germline-derived CDR1 and CDR2 are SGHRS and YFSETQ.

The CDR3 region is CASSYVAGMGYNEQFF. The V call is TRBV6-5, the J call TRBJ2-1; TCRdb's D gene call, TRBD1, goes unchecked for lack of DNA. Germline-derived CDR1 and CDR2 are MNHEY and SVGAGI. The CDR3 has 16 residues.

This rearrangement joins TRBV5-1 to TRBJ1-4. CDR1 is SGHRS, CDR2 YFSETQ, per germline. CDR3 size: 13 residues. The CDR3 here is CASSFGANEKLFF.

The chain employs TRBV6-5 and TRBJ2-3; with no DNA, the TCRdb D assignment of TRBD1 cannot be verified. The CDR3 extends over 16 amino acids. Germline V gene sequence: CDR1 MNHEY, CDR2 SVGAGI. CDR3 amino acids: CASSYQGARLGDTQYF.

The chain has TRBV7-6 and TRBJ2-2; TCRdb's D call, TRBD1, is unchecked because there is no DNA. CDR3 length: 16 amino acids. Germline V gene data show CDR1 as SGHVS and CDR2 as FNYEAQ. This chain's CDR3 is CASSLAGQGGNGELFF.

The genes are TRBV5-4 and TRBJ2-2; the TCRdb call, TRBD2, lacks DNA for checking. The CDR3 consists of 18 residues. CDR1 is SGHNT and CDR2 is YYREEE in the germline V gene (reference sequence). The CDR3 sequence: CASSPGLAGGPQGGELFF.

J is TRBJ2-7 and V is TRBV10-3; TCRdb outputs TRBD2, but without DNA this stays unchecked. Germline V gene sequence: CDR1 ENHRY, CDR2 SYGVKD. The CDR3 runs to 12 residues. CDR3 amino acids: CAISAGGGEQYF.

The J gene is TRBJ2-7, the V gene TRBV4-2; as DNA is missing, the TRBD2 call by TCRdb cannot be tested. The CDR3 consists of 15 residues. Germline loops: CDR1 LGHNA, CDR2 YNFKEQ. CDR3: CASSQVGPRVHEQYF.

The rearrangement links TRBV20-1 to TRBJ2-3; TCRdb selects TRBD2, and the lack of DNA leaves this call unchecked. There are 15 residues in the CDR3. Per the germline V gene, CDR1 is DFQATT and CDR2 is SNEGSKA (reference sequence). CDR3 sequence: CSASPGTSFTDTQYF.

The CDR3 here is CASSPHRGMNTEAFF. This chain uses TRBV6-2 or TRBV6-3 with TRBJ1-1; TCRdb picks TRBD1, but there is no DNA to check that call. The length of the CDR3 is 15 residues. Per germline, CDR1 MNHEY and CDR2 SVGEGT.

This sequence joins TRBV28 and TRBJ2-3; TCRdb returns TRBD2, unconfirmable since there is no DNA. Germline CDR1 reads MDHEN; CDR2 reads SYDVKM. CDR3 length: 16 amino acids. This CDR3 is CASSLTPAGAADTQYF.

V gene TRBV7-6 combines with J gene TRBJ2-1; TCRdb reports TRBD2, a call that lacks DNA to check it against. This CDR3 contains 14 residues. Germline V gene lookup returns CDR1 SGHVS and CDR2 FNYEAQ. This CDR3 reads CASRSLAGRNEQFF.

The chain uses TRBV20-1 and TRBJ1-1; no DNA is available, so the TRBD1 call from TCRdb remains unchecked. The CDR3 covers 14 residues. Germline V CDR1 and CDR2: DFQATT, SNEGSKA (reference sequence). CDR3 protein: CSARQTELNTEAFF.

The CDR3 is CASSSQQGPGGANVLTF. The J gene is TRBJ2-6, the V gene TRBV19; TCRdb names TRBD1, which stays unverified in the absence of DNA. CDR1 is LNHDA and CDR2 is SQIVND in the germline V gene (reference sequence). This CDR3 contains 17 residues.

This chain links TRBV7-2 with TRBJ2-7; TCRdb lists TRBD1, though no DNA is available to test this call. The CDR3 is 14 residues long. From germline, CDR1 is SGHTA and CDR2 FQGNSA. CDR3: CASSLNRVSYEQYF. The full variable domain, in which reference TRBV7-2 and TRBJ2-7 provide the parts outside the CDR3, is GAGVSQSPSNKVTEKGKDVELRCDPISGHTALYWYRQSLGQGLEFLIYFQGNSAPDKSGLPSDRFSAERTGGSVSTLTIQRTQQEDSAVYLCASSLNRVSYEQYFGPGTRLTVT.

The gene calls are TRBV5-1 and TRBJ2-7; TCRdb's assignment of TRBD1 cannot be checked, as there is no DNA. The CDR3 runs 17 residues. Per germline, CDR1 SGHRS and CDR2 YFSETQ. The CDR3 loop reads CASRDHPRGRLSDEQYF.

The V and J genes are TRBV7-2 and TRBJ2-1; TCRdb selects TRBD2, and the lack of DNA leaves this call unchecked. Germline CDR1 is SGHTA and CDR2 is FQGNSA. The CDR3 covers 15 residues. The CDR3 here is CASSLLADTYNEQFF.

The chain employs TRBV6-1 and TRBJ1-2; TCRdb gives TRBD1 as the D gene, but with no DNA this cannot be confirmed. Germline loops: CDR1 MNHNS, CDR2 SASEGT. The CDR3 contains 17 residues. The CDR3 spells CASNPRGSPRDTYGYTF.

CDR3: CASSRDTHQETQYF. The chain recombines TRBV7-2 with TRBJ2-5. Germline CDR1 and CDR2: SGHTA and FQGNSA. The CDR3 sequence is 14 residues long. The full variable domain, rest sourced from reference TRBV7-2 and TRBJ2-5, is GAGVSQSPSNKVTEKGKDVELRCDPISGHTALYWYRQSLGQGLEFLIYFQGNSAPDKSGLPSDRFSAERTGGSVSTLTIQRTQQEDSAVYLCASSRDTHQETQYFGPGTRLLVL.

V is TRBV21-1 and J is TRBJ1-2; the D call from TCRdb, TRBD1, cannot be confirmed without DNA. TRBV21-1 is reported as a pseudogene. The CDR3 covers 14 residues. The CDR3 loop reads CASNRQGAFYGYTF.

The chain employs TRBV5-4 and TRBJ1-3; TCRdb's D call of TRBD1 is untestable without DNA. The CDR3 is 15 residues long. Germline CDR1 SGHNT, CDR2 YYREEE (reference sequence). This CDR3 is CASSFDSRTGNTIYF. Full variable domain (rest looked up from reference TRBV5-4 and TRBJ1-3): ETGVTQSPTHLIKTRGQQVTLRCSSQSGHNTVSWYQQALGQGPQFIFQYYREEENGRGNFPPRFSGLQFPNYSSELNVNALELDDSALYLCASSFDSRTGNTIYFGEGSWLTVV.

This CDR3 reads CAISDPAGVSSGNTIYF. The V and J genes are TRBV10-3 and TRBJ1-3; without DNA, the TCRdb call of TRBD1 cannot be checked. The germline gives CDR1 ENHRY, CDR2 SYGVKD. The CDR3 spans 17 residues.

The V call is TRBV19, the J call TRBJ2-6; TCRdb selects TRBD1, and the lack of DNA leaves this call unchecked. The CDR3 is 16 residues long. Germline loops: CDR1 LNHDA, CDR2 SQIVND (reference sequence). CDR3 sequence: CASSTGQGSGANVLTF.

The chain is built from TRBV20-1 and TRBJ2-7. The germline V gene encodes CDR1 DFQATT and CDR2 SNEGSKA (reference sequence). CDR3 length equals 14 residues. The CDR3 is CSAPNGVGSYEQYF.

The rearrangement links TRBV28 to TRBJ2-2; the D gene TCRdb calls, TRBD1, cannot be checked with no DNA. The CDR3 totals 16 residues. Germline values: CDR1 MDHEN, CDR2 SYDVKM. This CDR3 reads CASSLRRGLGTGELFF.